These 9 T cell receptor beta chains came from one sample sequenced in a study of Ad26.COV2.S vaccination and SARS-CoV-2 variants. Here immunoSEQ multiplex PCR was the method, and the copy in TCRdb shows in-frame clones only, minus some. The data hold about 440,000 clones, with around 88% observed a single time. Treatment noted: around 19 received Ad26.COV2.S at low or high dose, single or two shots; roughly 5 received placebo; per-sample allocation not given. Samples came from day 63 after the first vaccine or placebo injection. Sequencing used peripheral blood, obtained in a trial of Ad26.COV2.S vaccine versus placebo. These TCRs come from a person aged 18-60 years who received the Ad26.COV2.S COVID-19 vaccine or a placebo.

The chain employs TRBV7-8 and TRBJ1-4, with TRBD1 as a possible D gene (5 bases). The CDR3 sequence is 15 residues long. The germline V and J ends were trimmed by 5 bases and 7 bases, with 17 bases remaining between them. The germline V gene has CDR1 SGHVS and CDR2 FQNEAQ. The CDR3 region is CASSRAPGVGEKLFF. CDR3 nucleotide sequence: TGTGCCAGCAGCCGAGCTCCGGGGGTAGGTGAAAAACTGTTTTTT.

This clone was counted a few times. The chain joins TRBV19 to TRBJ2-7, with 9 bases lining up with TRBD1. Germline lookup yields CDR1 LNHDA and CDR2 SQIVND (reference sequence). The V and J ends lost 5 bases and 2 bases, in that order; junction bases with no gene match: 13. This CDR3 has 17 residues. This chain's CDR3 is CASSSLLGQGITYEQYF. The DNA for the CDR3 is TGTGCCAGTAGTTCCCTCCTTGGACAGGGGATCACCTACGAGCAGTACTTC.

The CDR3 DNA reads as TGTGCCAGCAGCCTAACTAGCGGGAGGCGACAGACCCAGTACTTC. It codes for CASSLTSGRRQTQYF. The chain has TRBV7-8 and TRBJ2-5, with TRBD2 matching over 12 bases. Germline CDR1 and CDR2: SGHVS and FQNEAQ. Trimming at V came to 5 bases and at J to 6 bases, leaving 7 bases not matched to a gene. The CDR3 is 15 amino acids.

The chain is built from TRBV2 and TRBJ2-7; TRBD2 matches 10 bases. CDR1 and CDR2 from the germline V gene are SNHLY and FYNNEI. J lost 1 base, V lost 8 bases, and 2 bases had no gene match. The CDR3 is 13 residues long. CDR3: CASRTSGSYEQYF. The DNA of the CDR3 is TGTGCCAGCCGGACTAGCGGATCCTACGAGCAGTACTTC.

The V gene is TRBV7-2, the J gene TRBJ2-5; TRBD1 matches 7 bases. CDR1 is SGHTA, CDR2 FQGNSA, per germline. The CDR3 is 14 residues long. Trimming took 7 bases from V and 1 from J; bases not matched to a gene: 6. Written as DNA, the CDR3 is TGTGCCAGCAAACCCGGGACAGCCCAAGAGACCCAGTACTTC. Translation gives CASKPGTAQETQYF.

The chain couples TRBV6-1 to TRBJ2-2; TRBD1 matches at 9 bases. V lost 4 bases, J lost 5 bases, and 8 bases stayed unmatched. This CDR3 region has 16 residues. Germline assignment: CDR1 MNHNS and CDR2 SASEGT. This chain's CDR3 is CASSAGTGFRTGELFF. Written as DNA, the CDR3 is TGTGCCAGCAGTGCAGGGACAGGGTTTAGGACCGGGGAGCTGTTTTTT.

The chain combines TRBV5-1 with TRBJ2-3; D uncertain. V lost 0 bases to trimming and J lost 1 base, with 9 bases between them. CDR1 and CDR2 (germline): SGHRS, YFSETQ. This CDR3 has 15 residues. For the CDR3, the DNA is TGCGCCAGCAGCTTGGAGGGTTCTCGCACAGATACGCAGTATTTT. Protein product: CASSLEGSRTDTQYF. The entire variable domain, with the rest obtained from reference TRBV5-1 and TRBJ2-3, is as follows: KAGVTQTPRYLIKTRGQQVTLSCSPISGHRSVSWYQQTPGQGLQFLFEYFSETQRNKGNFPGRFSGRQFSNSRSEMNVSTLELGDSALYLCASSLEGSRTDTQYFGPGTRLTVL.

This chain links TRBV5-5 with TRBJ1-2, with no clear D. V dropped 4 bases and J dropped 1 base, with 11 bases sitting between them. The CDR3 loop spans 14 amino acids. Germline lookup yields CDR1 SGHKS and CDR2 YYEKEE (reference sequence). The CDR3 here is CASSLNHFNYGYTF. CDR3 coding DNA: TGTGCCAGCAGCCTCAATCACTTTAACTATGGCTACACCTTC.

The CDR3 coding sequence is TGTGCCAGCAGCTTACGGGGGACGGGAGAGACCCAGTACTTC. It encodes CASSLRGTGETQYF. V and J are TRBV11-3 and TRBJ2-5; D is perhaps TRBD2 (6 bases). With 2 bases removed from V and 4 bases from J, the gap between germline ends came to 11 bases. The CDR3 is 14 amino acids. From germline, CDR1 is SGHNT and CDR2 YENEEA.